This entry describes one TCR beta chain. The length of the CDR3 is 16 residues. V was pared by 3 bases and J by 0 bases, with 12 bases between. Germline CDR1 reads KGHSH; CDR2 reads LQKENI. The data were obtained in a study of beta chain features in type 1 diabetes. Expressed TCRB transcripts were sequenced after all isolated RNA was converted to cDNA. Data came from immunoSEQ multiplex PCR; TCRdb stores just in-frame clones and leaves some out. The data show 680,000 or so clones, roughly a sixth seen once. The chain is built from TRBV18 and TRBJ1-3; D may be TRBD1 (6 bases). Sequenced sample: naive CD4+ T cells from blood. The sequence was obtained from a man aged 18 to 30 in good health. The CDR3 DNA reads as TGTGCCAGCTCACCCACAGGGCCCAGCTCTGGAAACACCATATATTTT. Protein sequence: CASSPTGPSSGNTIYF. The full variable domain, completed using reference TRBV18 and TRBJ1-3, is NAGVMQNPRHLVRRRGQEARLRCSPMKGHSHVYWYRQLPEEGLKFMVYLQKENIIDESGMPKERFSAEFPKEGPSILRIQQVVRGDSAAYFCASSPTGPSSGNTIYFGEGSWLTVV.